A single sample is the source of the 19 T cell receptor beta chains below, sequenced in a study of T-cell memory formation after mild COVID-19. MiXCR was run by TCRdb on the 5' RACE reads, yielding one entry per CDR3 protein. The data contain about 260,000 distinct CDR3 sequences, around 8% of them seen just once; the ten biggest clones take up 20% to 25%. The source material was PBMCs or a T cell subset sorted from them (not recorded which). These receptor sequences come from a man in his late teens or twenties who had mild COVID-19 (a few samples of this study predate the infection). Cell type and time point are not known.

DNA of the CDR3: TGCAGTGCCATGGGCCGGGACAGGGGGCTGAATGAGCAGTTCTTC. Translated, it gives CSAMGRDRGLNEQFF. The chain is built from TRBV20-1 and TRBJ2-1; TRBD1 agrees at 12 bases. The germline gives CDR1 DFQATT, CDR2 SNEGSKA (reference sequence). V shed 6 bases, J shed 7 bases, and the junction held 10 bases outside the gene matches. The CDR3 is 15 amino acids.

This clonotype was counted at least ten times. CDR3 in DNA: TGCGCCAGCAGCCCAACCTATAGCGGGGGAGGAGAGACCCAGTACTTC. Amino acids: CASSPTYSGGGETQYF. The chain uses TRBV4-3 and TRBJ2-5; 9 bases agree with TRBD2. This CDR3 contains 16 residues. CDR1 and CDR2 (germline): LGHNA, YSLEER. After removal of 4 bases from V and 4 bases from J, the junction contained 10 bases not matched to a gene.

In its sample, this clonotype was seen a few times. The chain recombines TRBV3-1 with TRBJ2-2; possible D gene TRBD2, 6 bases. In germline, CDR1 is LGHDT, CDR2 YNNKEL (reference sequence). CDR3 size: 17 residues. Trimming took off 1 base at V and 1 base at J, with 13 bases between the two ends. Here the CDR3 DNA reads TGTGCCAGCAGCCAAGTAGGGTCCGGGGGGAACACCGGGGAGCTGTTTTTT. Amino acid sequence: CASSQVGSGGNTGELFF.

This clonotype occurred many times. This chain links TRBV2 with TRBJ1-2; tentative D call: TRBD1 (5 bases). The ends were cut back, 5 bases at V and 0 bases at J, with 19 bases in the middle. Germline CDR1 and CDR2: SNHLY and FYNNEI. The CDR3 is 17 residues long. The CDR3 reads CASSPLGGTKANYGYTF. The DNA of the CDR3 is TGTGCCAGCAGTCCCCTTGGTGGGACCAAAGCTAACTATGGCTACACCTTC.

V gene TRBV7-6 combines with J gene TRBJ2-2, with TRBD2 matching over 10 bases. V dropped 5 bases and J dropped 4; count of bases not matched to a gene: 4. The CDR3 extends over 15 amino acids. Germline CDR1 is SGHVS and CDR2 is FNYEAQ. The chain's CDR3 is CASSHPSGGTGELFF. In DNA form, the CDR3 reads TGTGCCAGCAGCCACCCTAGCGGGGGCACCGGGGAGCTGTTTTTT.

This clonotype was recorded a few times. The CDR3 nucleotides are TGCGCCAGCATTCCCCATGTGGGTAAGACCCAGTACTTC. Protein: CASIPHVGKTQYF. The V gene is TRBV4-1, the J gene TRBJ2-5; the D is unclear. Germline V gene data show CDR1 as MGHRA and CDR2 as YSYEKL. The germline V and J ends were trimmed by 7 bases and 6 bases, with 15 bases remaining between them. This CDR3 is built from 13 residues.

The genes are TRBV5-1 and TRBJ1-2; D ambiguous. Germline lookup yields CDR1 SGHRS and CDR2 YFSETQ. The CDR3 spans 14 residues. Trimming cost V 0 bases and J 5 bases, with 11 bases left between them. This CDR3 is CASSLEPGLYGYTF. CDR3 sequence (DNA): TGCGCCAGCAGCTTGGAGCCGGGTTTATATGGCTACACCTTC. Supplemented by reference TRBV5-1 and TRBJ1-2, the full variable domain reads KAGVTQTPRYLIKTRGQQVTLSCSPISGHRSVSWYQQTPGQGLQFLFEYFSETQRNKGNFPGRFSGRQFSNSRSEMNVSTLELGDSALYLCASSLEPGLYGYTFGSGTRLTVV.

This clonotype was seen a handful of times. This chain joins TRBV2 and TRBJ2-5; TRBD1 might be the D (6 bases). There are 12 residues in the CDR3. V dropped 7 bases and J dropped 4 bases, with 10 bases sitting between them. Looked up from germline, CDR1 is SNHLY and CDR2 is FYNNEI. In DNA form, the CDR3 reads TGTGCCAGCACTCTACAGGGAGAGACCCAGTACTTC. Protein: CASTLQGETQYF.

This clonotype was counted between two and nine times. The chain is built from TRBV12-5 and TRBJ2-7, with a possible D match to TRBD2 (6 bases). CDR1 LGHNT and CDR2 FRNRAP come from the germline V gene. Trimming stripped 0 bases from V and 7 bases from J, with 7 bases between. This CDR3 contains 12 residues. Written as DNA, the CDR3 is TGTGCTAGTGGTTTGGTAGGGAGGGAGCAGTACTTC. Its protein product is CASGLVGREQYF.

As to this clonotype: Being one base from a much bigger clone, this may be a read error. Here the CDR3 reads CASSLGVGTRELFF. CDR3 bases: TGTGCCAGCAGCTTAGGGGTCGGCACCAGGGAGCTGTTTTTT. V and J are TRBV7-3 and TRBJ2-2, with D unclear. The CDR3 consists of 14 residues. Germline V gives CDR1 SGHTA, CDR2 FQGTGA.

This clonotype has a handful of counts. The J gene is TRBJ2-4, the V gene TRBV15; tentatively, D is TRBD2 (5 bases). This CDR3 has 17 residues. The V end was cut by 6 bases, the J end by 0 bases, with 18 bases between. Per germline, CDR1 LNHNV and CDR2 YYDKDF (reference sequence). This CDR3 reads CATRGWGAALAKNIQYF. CDR3 in DNA: TGTGCCACCAGAGGGTGGGGAGCTGCTTTAGCCAAAAACATTCAGTACTTC.

The gene calls are TRBV6-2 or TRBV6-3 and TRBJ2-2, with TRBD2 matching 11 bases. There are 15 residues in the CDR3. The V segment lost 4 bases and the J segment 3 bases; nucleotides outside the gene matches: 1. Germline V gene data show CDR1 as MNHEY and CDR2 as SVGEGT. This CDR3 is CASSSSGGYTGELFF. The CDR3 DNA follows: TGTGCCAGCAGTTCTAGCGGGGGGTACACCGGGGAGCTGTTTTTT.

This clonotype was seen more than once but under ten times. The chain combines TRBV9 with TRBJ1-3, with a tentative D call TRBD1 (5 bases). The germline V gene encodes CDR1 SGDLS and CDR2 YYNGEE. V was cut by 4 bases and J by 0 bases, with 14 bases left in between. CDR3 length: 16 residues. The CDR3 region has the DNA TGTGCCAGCAGCCCATTCGAGGGGAGCTCTGGAAACACCATATATTTT. Amino acid sequence: CASSPFEGSSGNTIYF.

This clonotype was seen more than once but under ten times. V is TRBV9 and J is TRBJ1-2; a weak D match, TRBD1 (6 bases). CDR3 length: 16 residues. The germline V and J ends were trimmed by 3 bases and 4 bases, with 19 bases remaining between them. The germline V gene encodes CDR1 SGDLS and CDR2 YYNGEE. CDR3 amino acids: CASSDQSGGGAYGYTF. The CDR3 DNA sequence: TGTGCCAGCAGCGACCAGTCGGGTGGGGGCGCCTATGGCTACACCTTC. Full variable domain (missing parts from reference TRBV9 and TRBJ1-2): DSGVTQTPKHLITATGQRVTLRCSPRSGDLSVYWYQQSLDQGLQFLIQYYNGEERAKGNILERFSAQQFPDLHSELNLSSLELGDSALYFCASSDQSGGGAYGYTFGSGTRLTVV.

CDR3 nucleotides: TGTGCCAGTATCCCACAGGGGGCTTCTGAAGCTTTCTTT. Amino acids: CASIPQGASEAFF. The J gene is TRBJ1-1, the V gene TRBV19; 9 bases align to TRBD1. Germline CDR1 LNHDA, CDR2 SQIVND (reference sequence). V shed 7 bases, J shed 6 bases, and the junction held 6 bases outside the gene matches. The CDR3 contains 13 residues.

In its sample, this clonotype was seen a few times. The chain joins TRBV11-2 to TRBJ2-5, with a tentative D call TRBD2 (5 bases). The CDR3 has 13 amino acids. Germline values: CDR1 SGHAT, CDR2 FQNNGV. Deletions cut 5 bases from V and 4 bases from J, with 11 bases between. CDR3 nucleotide sequence: TGTGCCAGCAGCGCGGACTCCAGAGAGACCCAGTACTTC. This sequence encodes CASSADSRETQYF. Full variable domain (missing parts from reference TRBV11-2 and TRBJ2-5): EAGVAQSPRYKIIEKRQSVAFWCNPISGHATLYWYQQILGQGPKLLIQFQNNGVVDDSQLPKDRFSAERLKGVDSTLKIQPAKLEDSAVYLCASSADSRETQYFGPGTRLLVL.

On this clonotype: A much larger clonotype is one base distant, so this may be a read error. DNA for the CDR3: TGCGCCAGCAGCTTGGTATGTGCTGGCGGGGAGCTGTTTTTT. Translating gives CASSLVCAGGELFF. The rearrangement joins TRBV7-9 to TRBJ2-2; D ambiguous. Looked up from germline, CDR1 is SEHNR and CDR2 is FQNEAQ (reference sequence). This CDR3 contains 14 residues.

V and J are TRBV6-5 and TRBJ2-7; 9 bases align to TRBD2. CDR3 length: 16 residues. Germline values: CDR1 MNHEY, CDR2 SVGAGI. Trimming cost V 3 bases and J 0 bases; bases outside gene matches: 6. The CDR3 protein is CASSYGGGGGSYEQYF. The CDR3 nucleotides read TGTGCCAGCAGTTATGGCGGCGGGGGGGGCTCCTACGAGCAGTACTTC.

The sample holds many counts of this clonotype. The chain carries TRBV5-5 and TRBJ2-1, with TRBD1 matching 7 bases. Unmatched junction bases numbered 5, after V lost 3 bases and J lost 5 bases. Germline V gene lookup returns CDR1 SGHKS and CDR2 YYEKEE (reference sequence). The CDR3 covers 14 residues. CDR3 loop: CASSWFTGDNEQFF. CDR3 nucleotide sequence: TGTGCCAGCAGCTGGTTTACAGGGGACAATGAGCAGTTCTTC.